Below are 2 T cell receptor beta chains sequenced from a single sample in a study of shared clonotypes between healthy human individuals. Libraries were prepared by immunoSEQ multiplex PCR; TCRdb keeps only in-frame clonotypes and omits some of them. The table has 2.5 million or so clones, approximately 92% seen once. Material: naive CD4+ T cells sorted from blood. Sample subset: CD45RA+ positively selected. These receptors all come from a man between 18 and 35 years old in good health.

The chain is built from TRBV25-1 and TRBJ1-2; 9 positions match TRBD1. The germline gives CDR1 MGHDK, CDR2 SYGVNS. The J segment lost 4 bases and the V segment lost 4 bases, leaving 13 bases of the junction unmatched. This CDR3 spans 17 amino acids. Here the CDR3 reads CASSGRDREIGGYGYTF. The CDR3 coding sequence is TGTGCCAGCAGTGGCCGGGACAGGGAGATTGGCGGCTATGGCTACACCTTC.

The chain joins TRBV18 to TRBJ2-1; 15 bases map to TRBD2. This CDR3 region has 19 residues. The trim removed 3 bases at V and 4 bases at J, leaving 10 bases unmatched. Germline loops: CDR1 KGHSH, CDR2 LQKENI. CDR3 region: CASSPPGLAGGRSYNEQFF. The DNA for the CDR3 is TGTGCCAGCTCACCCCCGGGACTAGCGGGGGGCCGGAGTTACAATGAGCAGTTCTTC.